The rows below give T cell receptor beta chains drawn from one sample of a study of T cell repertoires in cytomegalovirus infection. One entry per CDR3 protein results from TCRdb running MiXCR on the reads. The sample consists of just over 300,000 distinct CDR3 sequences, about 17% of them appearing once. The sequenced sample consisted of PBMCs. These receptors originate from a human donor in good health (CMV status not recorded). Some clones in this sample may be carry-over from other donors' samples. The CDR3 runs from the conserved cysteine through the conserved F or W. The D gene is left open where the match is weak. Some rows mark clone size as missing; the rest say once, few, many or name a class of expanded clone.

clone_size: many
j_call: TRBJ2-5
d_call: TRBD2
v_call: TRBV11-2
cdr3_aa: CASSWGTSGGQETQYF
cdr3_nt: TGTGCCAGCAGCTGGGGAACTAGCGGGGGACAAGAGACCCAGTACTTC

clone_size: many
j_call: TRBJ1-1
d_call: .
v_call: TRBV7-8
cdr3_aa: CASSAVGGGDTEAFF
cdr3_nt: TGTGCCAGCAGCGCCGTCGGGGGGGGGGACACTGAAGCTTTCTTT

clone_size: .
j_call: TRBJ1-4
d_call: .
v_call: TRBV28
cdr3_aa: CASSPYGMANYGTNEKLFF
cdr3_nt: TGTGCCAGCAGTCCGTACGGGATGGCTAACTACGGGACTAATGAAAAACTGTTTTTT

clone_size: few
j_call: TRBJ1-1
d_call: .
v_call: TRBV29-1
cdr3_aa: CSVELQLNTEAFF
cdr3_nt: TGCAGCGTTGAGTTACAGTTGAACACTGAAGCTTTCTTT

clone_size: few
j_call: TRBJ2-5
d_call: TRBD1
v_call: TRBV7-2
cdr3_aa: CASSRTGGMRGAETQYF
cdr3_nt: TGTGCCAGCAGCCGGACAGGGGGCATGCGCGGCGCAGAGACCCAGTACTTC

clone_size: .
j_call: TRBJ2-1
d_call: .
v_call: TRBV20-1
cdr3_aa: CSARDREGGPYNEQFF
cdr3_nt: TGCAGTGCTAGAGATCGTGAAGGGGGACCCTACAATGAGCAGTTCTTC

clone_size: many
j_call: TRBJ2-6
d_call: TRBD1
v_call: TRBV6-2/TRBV6-3
cdr3_aa: CASSLPGQASSGANVLTF
cdr3_nt: TGTGCCAGCAGTCTCCCGGGACAGGCTTCCTCTGGGGCCAACGTCCTGACTTTC

clone_size: many
j_call: TRBJ1-3
d_call: .
v_call: TRBV20-1
cdr3_aa: CSALWLGNTIYF
cdr3_nt: TGCAGTGCCCTCTGGCTGGGAAACACCATATATTTT

clone_size: few
j_call: TRBJ1-1
d_call: .
v_call: TRBV14
cdr3_aa: CALGLNTEAFF
cdr3_nt: TGTGCCTTGGGCCTTAACACTGAAGCTTTCTTT

clone_size: many
j_call: TRBJ1-1
d_call: TRBD1
v_call: TRBV18
cdr3_aa: CASSPRDRSEAFF
cdr3_nt: TGTGCCAGCTCACCCCGGGACAGGAGTGAAGCTTTCTTT

clone_size: few
j_call: TRBJ2-5
d_call: .
v_call: TRBV3-1
cdr3_aa: CASSQPPGGEETQYF
cdr3_nt: TGTGCCAGCAGCCAGCCGCCCGGCGGGGAAGAGACCCAGTACTTC

clone_size: many
j_call: TRBJ2-4
d_call: TRBD1
v_call: TRBV7-2
cdr3_aa: CASSQGTGENIQYF
cdr3_nt: TGTGCCAGCAGCCAGGGGACAGGTGAAAACATTCAGTACTTC

clone_size: .
j_call: TRBJ1-5
d_call: .
v_call: TRBV20-1
cdr3_aa: CSARDRTGRQPQHF
cdr3_nt: TGCAGTGCTAGAGATAGAACAGGGCGGCAGCCCCAGCATTTT

clone_size: .
j_call: TRBJ2-3
d_call: TRBD2
v_call: TRBV6-2/TRBV6-3
cdr3_aa: CASSPGLEADTQYF
cdr3_nt: TGTGCCAGCTCCCCTGGACTAGAGGCAGATACGCAGTATTTT

clone_size: .
j_call: TRBJ1-5
d_call: TRBD1
v_call: TRBV10-3
cdr3_aa: CAIRGQGAGQPQHF
cdr3_nt: TGTGCCATCAGGGGACAGGGGGCAGGGCAGCCCCAGCATTTT

clone_size: .
j_call: TRBJ1-4
d_call: .
v_call: TRBV5-1
cdr3_aa: CASSPGPGAYEKLFF
cdr3_nt: TGCGCCAGCAGTCCAGGTCCAGGGGCCTATGAAAAACTGTTTTTT